A single sample gave rise to the 16 T cell receptor beta chains below, sequenced in a study of blood T cell repertoires in COVID-19. Using immunoSEQ multiplex PCR, the repertoire was profiled, and TCRdb retains in-frame clones only, with some absent. The sample comprises under 300,000 clones, approximately 91% of which are singletons, and about 2.1% rests with the top ten. Sequenced material: PBMCs or T cells enriched from blood (not recorded which). Every receptor here comes from a woman aged 40 to 50 with acute COVID-19.

The chain's CDR3 is CASRPPHYTDTQYF. The CDR3 DNA follows: TGTGCCAGCAGGCCGCCTCACTACACAGATACGCAGTATTTT. The chain is built from TRBV28 and TRBJ2-3; no definite D call. The V gene lost 6 bases and the J gene lost 2 bases, with 12 bases spanning the gap. The germline gives CDR1 MDHEN, CDR2 SYDVKM. The CDR3 totals 14 residues.

J is TRBJ1-4 and V is TRBV4-1; D remains ambiguous. This CDR3 is built from 15 residues. From germline, CDR1 is MGHRA and CDR2 YSYEKL. The V and J ends lost 0 bases and 4 bases respectively, with 9 bases between them. The CDR3 nucleotides are TGCGCCAGCAGCCAAGAGCGCGGTAGTAATGAAAAACTGTTTTTT. Translated, it gives CASSQERGSNEKLFF.

The chain carries TRBV19 and TRBJ1-5, with 8 nucleotides matching TRBD1. Germline lookup yields CDR1 LNHDA and CDR2 SQIVND (reference sequence). Trimming cost V 7 bases and J 2 bases; bases outside gene matches: 13. The CDR3 spans 17 residues. CDR3: CASTQGATGMGNQPQHF. The CDR3 nucleotides are TGTGCCAGTACCCAGGGGGCGACAGGGATGGGCAATCAGCCCCAGCATTTT.

This rearrangement joins TRBV5-5 to TRBJ1-2; 12 bases fit TRBD1. With V trimmed by 4 bases and J by 1 base, 11 bases remained unmatched. The germline gives CDR1 SGHKS, CDR2 YYEKEE (reference sequence). This CDR3 region has 18 residues. As DNA, the CDR3 is TGTGCCAGCAGCCGAACCGGGACAGGGGGCAAAGTTAACTATGGCTACACCTTC. This sequence encodes CASSRTGTGGKVNYGYTF.

In DNA, the CDR3 is TGTGCCAGCAGCCCTACGAGCGTCTCGAACACTGAAGCTTTCTTT. Translation: CASSPTSVSNTEAFF. This chain connects TRBV7-2 to TRBJ1-1; D is unresolved. Trimming removed 5 bases from V and 1 base from J, with 14 bases in between. Germline V gives CDR1 SGHTA, CDR2 FQGNSA. There are 15 residues in the CDR3.

The chain has TRBV2 and TRBJ1-1, with D hard to call. Germline V gene lookup returns CDR1 SNHLY and CDR2 FYNNEI. Trimming left V 0 bases short and J 1 base short, with 9 bases between. The CDR3 runs 15 residues. The chain's CDR3 is CASSEAIRENTEAFF. For the CDR3, the DNA is TGTGCCAGCAGTGAAGCAATACGGGAGAACACTGAAGCTTTCTTT.

DNA for the CDR3: TGTGCCACCTCTATAGGATTAGCGGGGACGGATACGCAGTATTTT. Translating gives CATSIGLAGTDTQYF. V usage is TRBV5-5 and J usage is TRBJ2-3, with TRBD2 identical over 8 bases. The CDR3 covers 15 residues. Germline lookup yields CDR1 SGHKS and CDR2 YYEKEE (reference sequence). Trimming at V came to 9 bases and at J to 6 bases, leaving 15 bases not matched to a gene.

The chain employs TRBV30 and TRBJ1-1; D might be TRBD1 (5 bases). Trimming left V 1 base short and J 4 bases short, with 13 bases between. The germline CDR1 and CDR2 sequences are GTSNPN and SVGIG (reference sequence). The CDR3 consists of 14 residues. The CDR3 here is CAWSEGKWVTEAFF. The CDR3 bases are TGTGCCTGGAGTGAGGGGAAGTGGGTCACTGAAGCTTTCTTT.

This clone showed up just once. The rearrangement uses TRBV12-3 or TRBV12-4 and TRBJ1-2; a possible D gene is TRBD1 (6 bases). Trimming removed 0 bases at V and 4 bases at J, with 6 bases between. This CDR3 region has 13 residues. CDR3 sequence reads: CASSLARGYGYTF. CDR3 nucleotides: TGTGCCAGCAGTTTAGCCAGGGGCTATGGCTACACCTTC.

The CDR3 region has the DNA TGTGCCAGCAGCTTCGGACAGGGGGCTTCCTATGGCTACACCTTC. This codes for CASSFGQGASYGYTF. This chain joins TRBV7-8 and TRBJ1-2, with TRBD1 matching 11 bases. This CDR3 spans 15 amino acids. The germline V gene has CDR1 SGHVS and CDR2 FQNEAQ. The junction had 4 bases not matched to a gene; V was cut back by 3 bases and J by 4 bases. Full variable domain (rest looked up from reference TRBV7-8 and TRBJ1-2): GAGVSQSPRYKVAKRGQDVALRCDPISGHVSLFWYQQALGQGPEFLTYFQNEAQLDKSGLPSDRFFAERPEGSVSTLKIQRTQQEDSAVYLCASSFGQGASYGYTFGSGTRLTVV.

With respect to this clone: Additional DNA sequences in this sample encode the identical CDR3. V gene TRBV9 combines with J gene TRBJ2-7; D may be TRBD1 (6 bases). The CDR3 length is 14 residues. V was clipped by 2 bases and J by 4 bases, with 13 bases between them. Germline V gene lookup returns CDR1 SGDLS and CDR2 YYNGEE. CDR3 in amino acids: CASSVDQGSYEQYF. DNA for the CDR3: TGTGCCAGCAGCGTGGACCAGGGGTCGTACGAGCAGTACTTC.

This rearrangement joins TRBV5-1 to TRBJ2-3, with D possibly TRBD2 on 5 matching bases. The CDR3 extends over 15 amino acids. CDR1 and CDR2 (germline): SGHRS, YFSETQ. V was clipped by 0 bases and J by 2 bases, with 10 bases between them. CDR3 DNA: TGCGCCAGCAGCTTGGTGACTACGAACACAGATACGCAGTATTTT. Translating it yields CASSLVTTNTDTQYF.

A single count supports this clone. The gene calls are TRBV4-1 and TRBJ2-2, with TRBD2 identical over 13 bases. The CDR3 contains 20 residues. With 4 bases clipped from V and 0 bases from J, the junction kept 11 bases outside the gene matches. In germline, CDR1 is MGHRA, CDR2 YSYEKL. CDR3 DNA: TGCGCCAGCAGCCCCGGGCCCGGGACTAGCGGGGACCCGAACACCGGGGAGCTGTTTTTT. This sequence encodes CASSPGPGTSGDPNTGELFF.

The chain has TRBV7-2 and TRBJ2-1, with unresolved D. Germline V gene sequence: CDR1 SGHTA, CDR2 FQGNSA. V gave up 5 bases and J gave up 7 bases, with 9 bases separating them. The CDR3 runs to 12 residues. This CDR3 reads CASSQEWNEQFF. CDR3 coding DNA: TGTGCCAGCAGCCAGGAATGGAATGAGCAGTTCTTC. Combining the CDR3 with reference TRBV7-2 and TRBJ2-1 gives the whole variable domain GAGVSQSPSNKVTEKGKDVELRCDPISGHTALYWYRQSLGQGLEFLIYFQGNSAPDKSGLPSDRFSAERTGGSVSTLTIQRTQQEDSAVYLCASSQEWNEQFFGPGTRLTVL.

The gene calls are TRBV3-1 (or the pseudogene TRBV3-2) and TRBJ2-5, with a weak D call TRBD1 (6 bases). This CDR3 has 14 amino acids. With 2 bases removed from V and 2 bases from J, the gap between germline ends came to 9 bases. CDR1 and CDR2 from the germline V gene are LGHDT and YNNKEL (reference sequence). The CDR3 DNA is TGTGCCAGCAGCCAACGGACAGTTCAAGAGACCCAGTACTTC. Protein: CASSQRTVQETQYF.

This chain uses TRBV5-6 with TRBJ2-5, with 15 bases that match TRBD2. The CDR3 extends over 17 amino acids. Trimming took 3 bases from V and 2 from J; bases not matched to a gene: 5. The germline V gene encodes CDR1 SGHDT and CDR2 YYEEEE. Here the CDR3 DNA reads TGTGCCAGCAGCTGGGGACTAGCGGGGGGCAGGCAAGAGACCCAGTACTTC. Its protein is CASSWGLAGGRQETQYF.